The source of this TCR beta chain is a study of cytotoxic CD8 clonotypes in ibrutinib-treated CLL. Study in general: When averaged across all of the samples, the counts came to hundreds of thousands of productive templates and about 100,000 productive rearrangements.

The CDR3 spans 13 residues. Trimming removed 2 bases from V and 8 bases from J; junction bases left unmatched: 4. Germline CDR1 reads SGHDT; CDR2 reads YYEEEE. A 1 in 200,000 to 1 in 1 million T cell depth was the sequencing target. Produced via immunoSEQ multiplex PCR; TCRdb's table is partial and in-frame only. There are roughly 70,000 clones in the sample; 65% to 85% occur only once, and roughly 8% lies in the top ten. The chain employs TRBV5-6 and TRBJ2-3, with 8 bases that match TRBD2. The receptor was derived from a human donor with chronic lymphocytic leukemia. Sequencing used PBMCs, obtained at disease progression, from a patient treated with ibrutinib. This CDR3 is CASSFWSGGTQYF. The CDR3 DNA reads TGTGCCAGCAGCTTTTGGAGCGGGGGTACGCAGTATTTT.